This entry is about one TCR beta chain. The ends lost 4 bases at V and 6 bases at J; junction bases unmatched: 2. The CDR3 is made up of 13 amino acids. Germline CDR1 SGHTA, CDR2 FQGNSA. The sample originates from a study of blood T cell repertoires in COVID-19. Here immunoSEQ multiplex PCR was the method, and the copy in TCRdb shows in-frame clones only, minus some. The sample includes approximately 230,000 clones, 86% seen only once; the top ten take about 2%. The sequencing sample was made of peripheral blood. This sequence joins TRBV7-2 and TRBJ1-2; 10 bases match TRBD1. The receptor was derived from a man aged 25 to 40 who had recovered from COVID-19. Here the CDR3 reads CASSWTGGDGYTF. The CDR3 nucleotides read TGTGCCAGCAGCTGGACAGGGGGTGATGGCTACACCTTC. Full variable domain (remainder filled in from reference TRBV7-2 and TRBJ1-2): GAGVSQSPSNKVTEKGKDVELRCDPISGHTALYWYRQSLGQGLEFLIYFQGNSAPDKSGLPSDRFSAERTGGSVSTLTIQRTQQEDSAVYLCASSWTGGDGYTFGSGTRLTVV.